Presented here are 14 T cell receptor beta chains from one specimen sequenced in a study of blood T cells in healthy people across ages. Combining a sample-barcoded 5' primer with a J-beta primer mix, a second PCR ran for about 7 to 11 cycles. Each CDR3 protein gets one entry after TCRdb re-called the 5' RACE reads with MiXCR. The data contain about 280,000 distinct CDR3 sequences, 27% of them singletons. The specimen sequenced was blood. These receptors were taken from a woman between 70 and 85 years old in good health.

This clonotype occurred once. The genes are TRBV7-2 and TRBJ1-3; unclear D gene. This CDR3 has 14 residues. Trimming took off 5 bases at V and 0 bases at J, with 8 bases between the two ends. The germline V gene encodes CDR1 SGHTA and CDR2 FQGNSA. CDR3 protein: CASSPSRSGNTIYF. The DNA for the CDR3 is TGTGCCAGCAGCCCCAGCCGCTCTGGAAACACCATATATTTT.

The chain has TRBV7-9 and TRBJ2-5; 13 bases align to TRBD2. The CDR3 spans 16 residues. V dropped 4 bases and J dropped 3; count of bases not matched to a gene: 5. Per the germline V gene, CDR1 is SEHNR and CDR2 is FQNEAQ (reference sequence). The CDR3 region is CASSSGLAGAEETQYF. Written as DNA, the CDR3 is TGTGCCAGCAGCTCCGGACTAGCGGGAGCAGAAGAGACCCAGTACTTC.

The CDR3 DNA reads TGTGCCAGCAGCTTCTCCCCGACTAGCGGGAGCCACAATGAGCAGTTCTTC. It is translated as CASSFSPTSGSHNEQFF. The gene calls are TRBV7-2 and TRBJ2-1; 12 bases agree with TRBD2. Per the germline V gene, CDR1 is SGHTA and CDR2 is FQGNSA. This CDR3 contains 17 residues. The V gene end was trimmed by 3 bases and the J gene end by 5 bases; junction bases not matched to a gene: 8. The whole variable domain, remainder taken from reference TRBV7-2 and TRBJ2-1, is GAGVSQSPSNKVTEKGKDVELRCDPISGHTALYWYRQSLGQGLEFLIYFQGNSAPDKSGLPSDRFSAERTGGSVSTLTIQRTQQEDSAVYLCASSFSPTSGSHNEQFFGPGTRLTVL.

In this sample, this clonotype turned up many times. V usage is TRBV20-1 and J usage is TRBJ2-5; D uncertain. With 0 bases removed from V and 1 base from J, the gap between germline ends came to 15 bases. Germline CDR1 is DFQATT and CDR2 is SNEGSKA (reference sequence). The CDR3 sequence is 16 residues long. The CDR3 DNA follows: TGCAGTGCTAGAGATTATTTAAGTAGCCCCCAAGAGACCCAGTACTTC. This translates into CSARDYLSSPQETQYF.

This clonotype has a handful of counts. V usage is TRBV28 and J usage is TRBJ2-5, with TRBD1 identical over 8 bases. V was clipped by 5 bases and J by 2 bases; unmatched bases: 7. The CDR3 has 15 amino acids. Germline CDR1 and CDR2: MDHEN and SYDVKM. DNA for the CDR3: TGTGCCAGCAGTCCCGAAACAGGGGGTCAAGAGACCCAGTACTTC. Translating it yields CASSPETGGQETQYF. Based on the CDR3 plus reference TRBV28 and TRBJ2-5, the full variable domain is DVKVTQSSRYLVKRTGEKVFLECVQDMDHENMFWYRQDPGLGLRLIYFSYDVKMKEKGDIPEGYSVSREKKERFSLILESASTNQTSMYLCASSPETGGQETQYFGPGTRLLVL.

This clonotype has just a few counts. A read error may explain this, as a much larger clone is one base away. The chain employs TRBV7-2 and TRBJ2-1; TRBD1 might be the D (6 bases). The CDR3 runs to 11 residues. Germline V CDR1 and CDR2: SGHTA, FQGNSA. CDR3 coding DNA: TGTGCCAGCAGCTCCGGGACAAGGCAGTGCTTC. It specifies CASSSGTRQCF.

The table lists this clonotype with a few counts. Possible read error: a much larger clone is one base away. This rearrangement joins TRBV7-2 to TRBJ1-2; 7 bases fit TRBD1. This CDR3 region has 14 residues. The germline gives CDR1 SGHTA, CDR2 FQGNSA. The CDR3 loop is CASSPTGKNYGYPF. The CDR3 DNA reads as TGTGCCAGCAGCCCGACAGGGAAGAACTATGGCTACCCCTTC.

This clonotype was detected once. This chain uses TRBV20-1 with TRBJ2-7, with a weak D call TRBD2 (5 bases). Trimming took off 4 bases at V and 2 bases at J, with 6 bases between the two ends. CDR3 length: 11 residues. CDR1 is DFQATT, CDR2 SNEGSKA, per germline (reference sequence). Here the CDR3 DNA reads TGCAGTGCTACGGAGGCCTACGAGCAGTACTTC. Protein product: CSATEAYEQYF.

The chain couples TRBV18 to TRBJ2-3; D might be TRBD1 (6 bases). This CDR3 is 15 amino acids long. CDR1 KGHSH and CDR2 LQKENI come from the germline V gene. The ends were cut back, 1 base at V and 2 bases at J, with 10 bases in the middle. The CDR3 sequence is CASSPRDTTTDTQYF. The CDR3 bases are TGTGCCAGCTCACCACGGGACACAACCACAGATACGCAGTATTTT.

This clonotype was seen more than once but under ten times. The chain carries TRBV29-1 and TRBJ1-5; D remains unclear. Trimming took off 4 bases at V and 2 bases at J, with 6 bases between the two ends. Germline V gene sequence: CDR1 SQVTM, CDR2 ANQGSEA. This CDR3 is 12 amino acids long. The CDR3 DNA reads TGCAGCGTTGTTTACGGCAATCAGCCCCAGCATTTT. Translation gives CSVVYGNQPQHF.

The chain has TRBV20-1 and TRBJ2-5; D possibly corresponds to TRBD1 (6 bases). The J call is uncertain, as TRBJ2-7 better fits the DNA end. CDR3 length: 13 residues. From germline, CDR1 is DFQATT and CDR2 SNEGSKA (reference sequence). CDR3: CSATYRAGYEQYF. For the CDR3, the DNA is TGCAGTGCTACGTACAGGGCTGGGTACGAGCAGTACTTC.

The chain's CDR3 is CASSEARGTSGVYEQYF. As DNA, the CDR3 is TGTGCCAGCAGTGAAGCTAGAGGGACTAGCGGGGTCTACGAGCAGTACTTC. This sequence joins TRBV2 and TRBJ2-7, with 13 bases identical to TRBD2. The V segment lost 0 bases and the J segment 3 bases; nucleotides outside the gene matches: 5. Germline-derived CDR1 and CDR2 are SNHLY and FYNNEI. The CDR3 runs to 17 residues.

This clonotype was detected many times. The rearrangement joins TRBV29-1 to TRBJ2-5; 7 nucleotides align to TRBD1. Trimming cost V 7 bases and J 2 bases; bases outside gene matches: 7. The CDR3 extends over 13 amino acids. The germline V gene has CDR1 SQVTM and CDR2 ANQGSEA. CDR3 bases: TGCAGCGGGACAGGCATAGGACAAGAGACCCAGTACTTC. It yields the protein CSGTGIGQETQYF.

This chain links TRBV6-5 with TRBJ2-5; D perhaps matches TRBD2 (6 bases). The V end lost 2 bases, the J end lost 11 bases, and 15 bases lay between the germline ends. The CDR3 totals 13 residues. Germline CDR1 reads MNHEY; CDR2 reads SVGAGI. CDR3 DNA sequence: TGTGCCAGCAGTTACGGGACGTGGGAGGAGCAGTACTTC. Its translation is CASSYGTWEEQYF.